The 17 T cell receptor beta chains below were found in one sample sequenced in a study of long-term antiretroviral therapy in people with HIV. The immunoSEQ assay was v3.0, run at survey level. Clones were read by immunoSEQ multiplex PCR, and TCRdb kept only the in-frame ones, dropping some. The sample includes tens of thousands of clones, around 87% of them seen just once. The sample here was unsorted PBMCs, taken around 2.7 years after starting antiretroviral therapy. The receptors here all came from a woman aged 45-59 years with HIV.

This rearrangement joins TRBV21-1 to TRBJ2-3; the table names TRBD2, a call not compared with the DNA. TRBV21-1 is marked as a pseudogene. This CDR3 is 13 amino acids long. The CDR3 nucleotides are TGTGCCAGCAGAGGGGACATCGCGGGGGAGCAGTATTTT. Residues: CASRGDIAGEQYF.

The chain employs TRBV28 and TRBJ2-5; perhaps TRBD1 as D (5 bases). This CDR3 region has 13 residues. Trimming stripped 5 bases from V and 1 base from J, with 8 bases between. CDR1 and CDR2 from the germline V gene are MDHEN and SYDVKM. CDR3: CASSQGFQETQYF. CDR3 nucleotides: TGTGCCAGCAGTCAGGGTTTCCAAGAGACCCAGTACTTC. Based on the CDR3 plus reference TRBV28 and TRBJ2-5, the full variable domain is DVKVTQSSRYLVKRTGEKVFLECVQDMDHENMFWYRQDPGLGLRLIYFSYDVKMKEKGDIPEGYSVSREKKERFSLILESASTNQTSMYLCASSQGFQETQYFGPGTRLLVL.

The rearrangement uses TRBV7-2 and TRBJ2-5; 8 positions agree with TRBD2. CDR1 and CDR2 from the germline V gene are SGHTA and FQGNSA. This CDR3 is 17 amino acids long. Trimming removed 4 bases from V and 3 bases from J; junction bases left unmatched: 13. CDR3 amino acids: CASSSMSGGLIKETQYF. The DNA for the CDR3 is TGTGCCAGCAGCTCGATGAGCGGGGGTTTAATAAAAGAGACCCAGTACTTC. Full variable domain (outside the CDR3, taken from reference TRBV7-2 and TRBJ2-5): GAGVSQSPSNKVTEKGKDVELRCDPISGHTALYWYRQSLGQGLEFLIYFQGNSAPDKSGLPSDRFSAERTGGSVSTLTIQRTQQEDSAVYLCASSSMSGGLIKETQYFGPGTRLLVL.

The chain employs TRBV28 and TRBJ2-3; 10 bases are a match to TRBD2. With V trimmed by 2 bases and J by 5 bases, 7 bases remained unmatched. CDR3 length equals 16 residues. Germline values: CDR1 MDHEN, CDR2 SYDVKM. CDR3 loop: CASSLASGSSKDTQYF. CDR3 DNA sequence: TGTGCCAGCAGTTTAGCTAGCGGGAGTTCGAAAGATACGCAGTATTTT.

The chain employs TRBV19 and TRBJ1-1; D may be TRBD1 (6 bases). The germline V gene encodes CDR1 LNHDA and CDR2 SQIVND (reference sequence). V gave up 6 bases and J gave up 10 bases, with 18 bases separating them. The CDR3 extends over 13 amino acids. CDR3 loop: CASRNRAEQGAFF. The CDR3 region has the DNA TGTGCCAGTAGGAACAGGGCTGAACAGGGAGCTTTCTTT.

The chain combines TRBV27 with TRBJ2-1; D ambiguous. The CDR3 totals 11 residues. CDR1 and CDR2 (germline): MNHEY, SMNVEV (reference sequence). Trimming took 3 bases from V and 6 from J, leaving 3 bases between them. The CDR3, as DNA: TGTGCCAGCAGTTTGTTCAATGAGCAGTTCTTC. It translates to CASSLFNEQFF.

The CDR3 sequence: CASSQALSGELFF. CDR3 nucleotide sequence: TGCGCCAGCAGCCAAGCTCTTAGCGGGGAGCTGTTTTTT. The chain combines TRBV4-1 with TRBJ2-2, with D unclear. This CDR3 has 13 residues. V shed 1 base and J shed 7 bases, with 7 bases lying between them. Germline CDR1 and CDR2: MGHRA and YSYEKL.

The gene calls are TRBV19 and TRBJ1-4; D is undetermined. The CDR3 has 14 residues. Germline V gene lookup returns CDR1 LNHDA and CDR2 SQIVND (reference sequence). V dropped 5 bases and J dropped 8 bases, with 15 bases sitting between them. DNA of the CDR3: TGTGCCAGTAGTCCGCCCGGGGTCGGCGAAAAACTGTTTTTT. Translated: CASSPPGVGEKLFF.

The chain has TRBV7-2 and TRBJ1-2; TRBD1 matches at 11 bases. Germline CDR1 is SGHTA and CDR2 is FQGNSA. The ends lost 5 bases at V and 14 bases at J; junction bases unmatched: 13. CDR3 length: 14 residues. The CDR3 region has the DNA TGTGCCAGCAGCCTACCCCAGACGGGGACAGGGGGGACCTTC. Protein sequence: CASSLPQTGTGGTF.

This sequence joins TRBV18 and TRBJ2-1; possible D gene TRBD2, 6 bases. V was trimmed by 3 bases and J by 2 bases, leaving 11 bases between them. The CDR3 is 15 residues long. CDR1 and CDR2 (germline): KGHSH, LQKENI. CDR3 DNA: TGTGCCAGCTCACCGGTTGGAGGGGCCTACAATGAGCAGTTCTTC. Translated: CASSPVGGAYNEQFF.

This chain links TRBV5-4 with TRBJ2-7; 8 bases match TRBD1. Germline V gene sequence: CDR1 SGHNT, CDR2 YYREEE (reference sequence). V lost 6 bases, J lost 5 bases, and 7 bases stayed unmatched. This CDR3 region has 13 residues. In DNA, the CDR3 is TGTGCCAGCACGCGACAGGGGTCTGACGAGCAGTACTTC. Its translation: CASTRQGSDEQYF.

The genes are TRBV5-1 and TRBJ2-7, with D tentatively TRBD2 (5 bases). Germline values: CDR1 SGHRS, CDR2 YFSETQ. V shed 3 bases and J shed 2 bases, with 12 bases lying between them. CDR3 size: 14 residues. The CDR3 region is CASSYGRGTYEQYF. The CDR3 nucleotides read TGCGCCAGCAGCTACGGACGGGGTACCTACGAGCAGTACTTC.

This clone was observed a single time. The chain is built from TRBV18 and TRBJ1-5; D remains ambiguous. CDR1 KGHSH and CDR2 LQKENI come from the germline V gene. CDR3 length: 14 residues. Trimming removed 2 bases at V and 6 bases at J, with 11 bases between. CDR3 sequence: CASSPNPSLQPQHF. DNA of the CDR3: TGTGCCAGCTCACCAAACCCATCGCTTCAGCCCCAGCATTTT.

The V gene is TRBV13, the J gene TRBJ2-7; D may be TRBD1 (5 bases). Germline CDR1 and CDR2: PRHDT and FYEKMQ (reference sequence). Trimming stripped 5 bases from V and 0 bases from J, with 11 bases between. CDR3 length: 14 residues. CDR3 in DNA: TGTGCCAGCAGCCCCCAGGGTAGCTCCTACGAGCAGTACTTC. Protein sequence: CASSPQGSSYEQYF.

This clone was counted between two and nine times. The V gene is TRBV13, the J gene TRBJ2-7; D is possibly TRBD2 (5 bases). The CDR3 contains 12 residues. Trimming took 5 bases from V and 3 from J, leaving 8 bases between them. CDR1 is PRHDT, CDR2 FYEKMQ, per germline (reference sequence). The CDR3 here is CASSTGVYEQYF. In DNA, the CDR3 is TGTGCCAGCAGCACCGGGGTCTACGAGCAGTACTTC.

V is TRBV6-4 and J is TRBJ1-5; no reliable D call. From germline, CDR1 is MRHNA and CDR2 SNTAGT. With 3 bases removed from V and 7 bases from J, the gap between germline ends came to 10 bases. The length of the CDR3 is 13 residues. CDR3 protein: CASSEEVLQPQHF. The CDR3 DNA is TGTGCCAGCAGTGAGGAGGTTCTGCAGCCCCAGCATTTT.

V and J are TRBV4-1 and TRBJ2-2; D possibly uses TRBD1 or TRBD2 (5 bases each). There are 16 residues in the CDR3. CDR1 and CDR2 from the germline V gene are MGHRA and YSYEKL. With 0 bases removed from V and 2 bases from J, the gap between germline ends came to 10 bases. This CDR3 reads CASSQEGTRNTGELFF. CDR3 DNA sequence: TGCGCCAGCAGCCAAGAAGGGACCAGAAACACCGGGGAGCTGTTTTTT.